The clone carrying this TCR beta chain was seen only a few times. Its matching antigen is unknown. Clones were sequenced by immunoSEQ multiplex PCR, and TCRdb holds only the in-frame ones, with some missing. The sample consists of about 28,000 clones, 74% of them appearing once. The sample is drawn from a study of early stage breast cancer tumors. Study-level information: Among around 12 ER+/PR+/HER2- tumors, eight were ductal, four lobular. Notes on the study in general: Tumor and normal breast were distinguished via blood comparison in about 90% of the 16 patients.

Germline V gene data show CDR1 as LNHDA and CDR2 as SQIVND (reference sequence). V shed 4 bases, J shed 7 bases, and the junction held 6 bases outside the gene matches. The CDR3 covers 13 residues. Material: blood. The chain couples TRBV19 to TRBJ2-7; TRBD1 aligns across 8 bases. The source is a person aged 35 to 50 with breast cancer. CDR3 amino acids: CASSTQGEEEQYF. In nucleotides, the CDR3 is TGTGCCAGTAGTACACAGGGGGAGGAGGAGCAGTACTTC.